Below are 20 T cell receptor beta chains sequenced from a single sample in a study of OX40 agonist ivuxolimab in advanced cancers. Repertoires were generated with immunoSEQ multiplex PCR, while TCRdb's copy carries only in-frame clones and drops some. Of approximately 100,000 clones listed, about 87% are singletons. The sample consisted of CD4+ or CD8+ T cells sorted from blood, taken in a trial of the OX40 agonist ivuxolimab. Source of these receptors: an adult with an advanced solid tumor such as melanoma, head and neck, liver or kidney cancer.

This chain connects TRBV9 to TRBJ1-3; D is unresolved. From germline, CDR1 is SGDLS and CDR2 YYNGEE. The CDR3 has 13 amino acids. Trimming stripped 4 bases from V and 4 bases from J, with 9 bases between. CDR3 in DNA: TGTGCCAGCAGCTATAGTACCGGAAACACCATATATTTT. It specifies CASSYSTGNTIYF. Based on the CDR3 plus reference TRBV9 and TRBJ1-3, the full variable domain is DSGVTQTPKHLITATGQRVTLRCSPRSGDLSVYWYQQSLDQGLQFLIQYYNGEERAKGNILERFSAQQFPDLHSELNLSSLELGDSALYFCASSYSTGNTIYFGEGSWLTVV.

CDR3 coding DNA: TGTGCCTGGAGCCCCGGGGGGACCGCCTTTAGCAATCAGCCCCAGCATTTT. Translated: CAWSPGGTAFSNQPQHF. The chain employs TRBV30 and TRBJ1-5, with a possible D match to TRBD1 (5 bases). CDR1 and CDR2 from the germline V gene are GTSNPN and SVGIG (reference sequence). The CDR3 totals 17 residues. The V and J ends lost 3 bases and 0 bases respectively, with 18 bases between them.

This rearrangement joins TRBV6-6 to TRBJ2-7; 7 bases line up with TRBD1. V was clipped by 5 bases and J by 5 bases; unmatched bases: 6. Germline V gene data show CDR1 as MNHNY and CDR2 as SVGAGI (reference sequence). The length of the CDR3 is 13 residues. The CDR3 protein is CASSRTGLDEQYF. The CDR3 DNA reads as TGTGCCAGCAGTCGGACAGGTTTAGACGAGCAGTACTTC.

The chain links TRBV4-3 to TRBJ2-1; D may be TRBD1 or TRBD2 (6 bases each). Trimming took off 3 bases at V and 10 bases at J, with 13 bases between the two ends. This CDR3 has 13 amino acids. In germline, CDR1 is LGHNA, CDR2 YSLEER. The CDR3 DNA sequence: TGCGCCAGCAGCCATACTACAGGGAGGGAGCAGTTCTTC. Its protein is CASSHTTGREQFF.

This sequence joins TRBV5-1 and TRBJ1-4; weak D call: TRBD1 (6 bases). CDR1 and CDR2 from the germline V gene are SGHRS and YFSETQ. The V end was cut by 7 bases, the J end by 5 bases, with 15 bases between. The CDR3 loop spans 14 amino acids. The chain's CDR3 is CASRRGGPNEKLFF. The DNA of the CDR3 is TGCGCCAGCCGAAGGGGGGGCCCCAATGAAAAACTGTTTTTT. Full variable domain (remainder filled in from reference TRBV5-1 and TRBJ1-4): KAGVTQTPRYLIKTRGQQVTLSCSPISGHRSVSWYQQTPGQGLQFLFEYFSETQRNKGNFPGRFSGRQFSNSRSEMNVSTLELGDSALYLCASRRGGPNEKLFFGSGTQLSVL.

The CDR3 loop is CASSQANQAPEAFF. The CDR3 region has the DNA TGCGCCAGCAGCCAAGCAAATCAAGCGCCTGAAGCTTTCTTT. The V and J genes are TRBV4-3 and TRBJ1-1; no reliable D call. Germline V lookup: CDR1 LGHNA, CDR2 YSLEER. With 1 base removed from V and 6 bases from J, the gap between germline ends came to 12 bases. The CDR3 sequence is 14 residues long.

V gene TRBV20-1 combines with J gene TRBJ2-5, with no clear D. Trimming removed 6 bases from V and 4 bases from J, with 9 bases in between. Looked up from germline, CDR1 is DFQATT and CDR2 is SNEGSKA (reference sequence). There are 11 residues in the CDR3. CDR3 DNA: TGCAGTGCCACGCCTTCAGAGACCCAGTACTTC. It yields the protein CSATPSETQYF.

This rearrangement joins TRBV6-5 to TRBJ1-6; no definite D call. V was pared by 3 bases and J by 9 bases, with 15 bases between. The germline gives CDR1 MNHEY, CDR2 SVGAGI. The CDR3 covers 15 residues. This chain's CDR3 is CASSYQVGKGSPLHF. As DNA, the CDR3 is TGTGCCAGCAGTTATCAGGTCGGGAAGGGTTCACCCCTCCACTTT.

This clone has a single count. The chain uses TRBV4-3 and TRBJ2-2; 11 nucleotides line up with TRBD1. In germline, CDR1 is LGHNA, CDR2 YSLEER. Trimming at V came to 4 bases and at J to 3 bases, leaving 10 bases not matched to a gene. CDR3 length: 18 residues. CDR3 sequence reads: CASSPPTGTGGHTGELFF. The CDR3 DNA is TGCGCCAGCAGCCCACCCACAGGGACAGGGGGTCACACCGGGGAGCTGTTTTTT.

This chain uses TRBV7-9 with TRBJ2-7; maybe TRBD1 (6 bases). The V gene's germline CDR1 is SEHNR and CDR2 FQNEAQ (reference sequence). The CDR3 spans 16 residues. Trimming removed 1 base from V and 2 bases from J, with 15 bases in between. Written as DNA, the CDR3 is TGTGCCAGCAGCTTAGGGGTCGGACAGAGGACCTACGAGCAGTACTTC. Amino acid sequence: CASSLGVGQRTYEQYF.

V usage is TRBV4-3 and J usage is TRBJ1-4; the match to TRBD1 covers 7 bases. Germline trimming cut 1 base from V and 7 bases from J; bases unmatched to any gene: 9. Germline V gene lookup returns CDR1 LGHNA and CDR2 YSLEER. This CDR3 is built from 16 residues. CDR3 in DNA: TGCGCCAGCAGCCAAGCTGGGGACAGTTCCTCTGAAAAACTGTTTTTT. Translation: CASSQAGDSSSEKLFF.

V gene TRBV27 combines with J gene TRBJ2-4; TRBD1 aligns across 9 bases. Losses at the gene ends were 0 bases for V and 4 bases for J; bases not matched to a gene: 10. The CDR3 is made up of 18 amino acids. Germline CDR1 and CDR2: MNHEY and SMNVEV (reference sequence). The CDR3 loop is CASSLSRDRVVTKNIQYF. Written as DNA, the CDR3 is TGTGCCAGCAGTTTATCTAGGGACAGGGTGGTCACAAAAAACATTCAGTACTTC.

The V and J genes are TRBV11-2 and TRBJ2-7, with D tentatively TRBD2 (7 bases). The V and J ends lost 4 bases and 1 base respectively, with 26 bases between them. This CDR3 region has 19 residues. The V gene's germline CDR1 is SGHAT and CDR2 FQNNGV. Here the CDR3 reads CASSSPRGGLAGKSYEQYF. In DNA form, the CDR3 reads TGTGCCAGCAGCTCCCCTAGGGGGGGTCTCGCGGGGAAGTCCTACGAGCAGTACTTC.

The chain is built from TRBV10-3 and TRBJ1-1; TRBD1 matches 7 bases. The CDR3 has 15 residues. The germline V gene encodes CDR1 ENHRY and CDR2 SYGVKD. J lost 0 bases, V lost 4 bases, and 5 bases had no gene match. The CDR3 protein is CAISGRDSMNTEAFF. The CDR3 DNA reads as TGTGCCATCAGTGGTAGGGACAGCATGAACACTGAAGCTTTCTTT.

Concerning this clone: The junction and the germline gene differ at one end; a read error may be behind it. CDR3 coding DNA: TGTGCCAGCAGTCCAAGGGCCTTACGAGGGAATCCGCCCCAGCATTTT. Translating gives CASSPRALRGNPPQHF. The V call is TRBV27, the J call TRBJ1-5; D gene uncertain. Germline CDR1 reads MNHEY; CDR2 reads SMNVEV (reference sequence). The CDR3 spans 16 residues.

The CDR3 sequence is CASSLSERSPLHF. The CDR3 coding sequence is TGTGCCAGCAGCTTATCTGAGCGTTCACCCCTCCACTTT. V gene TRBV7-9 combines with J gene TRBJ1-6, with D unclear. V lost 2 bases and J lost 9, with 8 bases in between. Germline loops: CDR1 SEHNR, CDR2 FQNEAQ (reference sequence). The CDR3 is 13 residues long.

J is TRBJ1-1 and V is TRBV10-3; D ambiguous. This CDR3 region has 13 residues. The ends were cut back, 6 bases at V and 1 base at J, with 9 bases in the middle. Germline loops: CDR1 ENHRY, CDR2 SYGVKD. CDR3 bases: TGTGCCATCAGAAGACCCGCGAACACTGAAGCTTTCTTT. This translates into CAIRRPANTEAFF.

This clone was counted a single time. The CDR3 is CAWSKLQQPQHF. The CDR3 region has the DNA TGTGCCTGGAGTAAGCTACAGCAGCCCCAGCATTTT. The chain combines TRBV30 with TRBJ1-5; D unclear. V shed 2 bases and J shed 7 bases, with 9 bases lying between them. The germline V gene has CDR1 GTSNPN and CDR2 SVGIG (reference sequence). The length of the CDR3 is 12 residues. The full variable domain, rest sourced from reference TRBV30 and TRBJ1-5, is SQTIHQWPATLVQPVGSPLSLECTVEGTSNPNLYWYRQAAGRGLQLLFYSVGIGQISSEVPQNLSASRPQDRQFILSSKKLLLSDSGFYLCAWSKLQQPQHFGDGTRLSIL.

This chain uses TRBV9 with TRBJ2-1; D might be TRBD2 (8 bases). Germline loops: CDR1 SGDLS, CDR2 YYNGEE. This CDR3 comprises 13 residues. Trimming took 6 bases from V and 9 from J, leaving 16 bases between them. The CDR3 region has the DNA TGTGCCAGCACTCGGGAGGGGGCAGGTGAGCAGTTCTTC. Residues: CASTREGAGEQFF.

This chain connects TRBV7-2 to TRBJ1-3; D is undetermined. Trimming removed 5 bases from V and 0 bases from J, with 5 bases in between. The CDR3 spans 13 residues. CDR1 is SGHTA and CDR2 is FQGNSA in the germline V gene. The CDR3 nucleotides read TGTGCCAGCAGCAGTCACTCTGGAAACACCATATATTTT. Amino acids: CASSSHSGNTIYF.